What follows describes a single T cell receptor beta chain. This sample was taken from a study of blood T cell repertoires in COVID-19. Across the study: The study drew acute and convalescent COVID-19 samples from the United States, Italy and Spain. In each case, the material was cDNA or gDNA derived from T cells, B-cell-depleted T cells, or PBMCs.

The CDR3 has 16 residues. Germline CDR1 reads KGHSH; CDR2 reads LQKENI. With 5 bases clipped from V and 5 bases from J, the junction kept 12 bases outside the gene matches. As processed by the authors: It was from reference gene primer amplification that nucleated cell counts were estimated. Profiled with immunoSEQ multiplex PCR; TCRdb holds only in-frame clones, not every one. The V and J calls and clone size were taken over from that table, and D and trimming were inferred from the DNA. Found here are 150,000 to 200,000 clones, 85% to 90% of them singletons; the top ten hold almost 1%. The sequenced material came from peripheral blood. The TCR comes from a man younger than 35 with acute or convalescent COVID-19. This rearrangement joins TRBV18 to TRBJ1-2; 9 bases match TRBD1. CDR3 amino acids: CASSAATGGPGYGYTF. The CDR3 nucleotides are TGTGCCAGCTCAGCGGCAACAGGGGGCCCGGGGTATGGCTACACCTTC.